These 4 T cell receptor beta chains were all obtained from the same sample, sequenced in a study of blood T cells in healthy people across ages (dated by TCRdb to between 2015 and 2016). Receptors were amplified or captured by 5' RACE. The reads were generated on an Illumina HiSeq 2500. The second PCR ran for about 6 to 12 cycles and used a J-beta primer mix along with a sample-barcoded 5' primer. TCRdb reran the public reads through fastp at Q25 and MiXCR, keeping productive beta chains. All rows with the same CDR3 protein become a single entry with the most common DNA and genes. Present in this sample are hundreds of thousands of distinct CDR3 sequences, about half of which were seen just once. The top ten constitute around 50% of the sample. Sequencing was performed on blood. Receptors were obtained from a man aged 55 to 70 in good health.

CDR3 in amino acids: CSAKRQGTINQPQHF. CDR3 DNA sequence: TGCAGTGCTAAGCGACAGGGGACCATTAATCAGCCCCAGCATTTT. The J gene is TRBJ1-5, the V gene TRBV20-1; 8 nucleotides agree with TRBD1. V lost 4 bases to trimming and J lost 4 bases; unmatched junction nucleotides: 9. In germline, CDR1 is DFQATT, CDR2 SNEGSKA (reference sequence). The CDR3 is 15 amino acids.

With respect to this clonotype: At one end the junction does not follow the germline gene, possibly because of a read error. The chain joins TRBV9 to TRBJ2-3; weak D call: TRBD2 (6 bases). The CDR3 consists of 13 residues. Germline V gene data show CDR1 as SGDLS and CDR2 as YYNGEE. The CDR3 DNA sequence: TGTGCCAGCAGTAGATCTAGCGCAGATATGCAGTATTTT. Its protein is CASSRSSADMQYF.

This clonotype was observed many times. This chain joins TRBV11-2 and TRBJ2-7; 10 bases map to TRBD1. Germline values: CDR1 SGHAT, CDR2 FQNNGV. The CDR3 is 14 residues long. J was trimmed by 7 bases and V by 3 bases; bases with no gene match: 6. The CDR3 nucleotides are TGTGCCAGCAGCTTGCGACAGGGGGCAGGGGAGCAGTACTTC. Translation: CASSLRQGAGEQYF.

This clonotype was found many times. The rearrangement joins TRBV5-1 to TRBJ2-7; 12 bases map to TRBD2. CDR1 SGHRS and CDR2 YFSETQ come from the germline V gene. The CDR3 totals 15 residues. V shed 0 bases, J shed 7 bases, and the junction held 5 bases outside the gene matches. The CDR3 DNA reads TGCGCCAGCAGCTTGGGACTAGCGGGAGTATGGGAGCAGTACTTC. It yields the protein CASSLGLAGVWEQYF. Variable domain in full (rest from reference TRBV5-1 and TRBJ2-7): KAGVTQTPRYLIKTRGQQVTLSCSPISGHRSVSWYQQTPGQGLQFLFEYFSETQRNKGNFPGRFSGRQFSNSRSEMNVSTLELGDSALYLCASSLGLAGVWEQYFGPGTRLTVT.